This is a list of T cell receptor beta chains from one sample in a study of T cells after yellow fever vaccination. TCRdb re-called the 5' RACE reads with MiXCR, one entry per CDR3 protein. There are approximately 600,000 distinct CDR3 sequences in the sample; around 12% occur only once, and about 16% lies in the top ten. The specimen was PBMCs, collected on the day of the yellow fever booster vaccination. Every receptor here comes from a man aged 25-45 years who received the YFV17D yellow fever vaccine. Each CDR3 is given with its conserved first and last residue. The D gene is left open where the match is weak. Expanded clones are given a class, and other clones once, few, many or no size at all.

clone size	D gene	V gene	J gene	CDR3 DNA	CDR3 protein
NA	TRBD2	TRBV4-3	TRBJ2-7	TGCGCCAGCAGCCAAGAAGTCCGCGGGAGAACATACGAGCAGTACTTC	CASSQEVRGRTYEQYF
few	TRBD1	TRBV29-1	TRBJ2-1	TGCAGCGCCGCTAAGGGGGCTAGCTCCTACAATGAGCAGTTCTTC	CSAAKGASSYNEQFF
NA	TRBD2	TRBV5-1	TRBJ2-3	TGCGCCAGCAGCTCCGAGGGGAGGGCAGATACGCAGTATTTT	CASSSEGRADTQYF
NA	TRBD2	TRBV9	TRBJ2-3	TGTGCCAGCAGCGCATCTAGCGGGACGGCCGTGGATACGCAGTATTTT	CASSASSGTAVDTQYF
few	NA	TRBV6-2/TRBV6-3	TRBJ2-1	TGTGCCAGCAGTTACTCGGTGGGGTCTGAGCAGTTCTTC	CASSYSVGSEQFF
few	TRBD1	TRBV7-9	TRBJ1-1	TGTGCCAGCAGCCCTCGTCAGGGGGCGGCTGAAGCTTTCTTT	CASSPRQGAAEAFF
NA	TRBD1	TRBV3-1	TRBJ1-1	TGTGCCAGCAGCCAAGGGTTGGGACAGGCGAACACTGAAGCTTTCTTT	CASSQGLGQANTEAFF
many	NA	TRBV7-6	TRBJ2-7	TGTGCCAGCAGCTCCTGGCCTCAGGGGACCTCCTACGAGCAGTACTTC	CASSSWPQGTSYEQYF
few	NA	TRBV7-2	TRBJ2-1	TGTGCCAGCAGCTCCAGGAGCGGTTACAATGAGCAGTTCTTC	CASSSRSGYNEQFF
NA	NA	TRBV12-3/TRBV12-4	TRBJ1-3	TGTGCCAGCAGTCTCATGGGGGCTGGAAACACCATATATTTT	CASSLMGAGNTIYF
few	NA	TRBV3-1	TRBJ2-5	TGTGCCAGCAGCCAGGTCCCCAGAGAGACCCAGTACTTC	CASSQVPRETQYF
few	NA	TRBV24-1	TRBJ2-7	TGTGCCACCAGTGACCCCGGCCTCACCTACGAGCAGTACTTC	CATSDPGLTYEQYF
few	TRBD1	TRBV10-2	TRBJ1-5	TGCGCCAGCAGTGGCGGACAGGGGGCCTATCAGCCCCAGCATTTT	CASSGGQGAYQPQHF
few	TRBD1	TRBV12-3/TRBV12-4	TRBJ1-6	TGTGCCAGCAGTTTTTACCAGGGGGACCCCCGTTGGACCCTCCACTTT	CASSFYQGDPRWTLHF
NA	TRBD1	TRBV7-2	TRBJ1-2	TGTGCCAGCAGCCAGTTGACAGGGGGGCGCTGGGACTATGGCTACACCTTC	CASSQLTGGRWDYGYTF
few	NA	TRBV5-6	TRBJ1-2	TGTGCCAGCAGCTTGGCCGGGCTGGGGGAGGATGGCTACACCTTC	CASSLAGLGEDGYTF
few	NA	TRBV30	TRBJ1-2	TGTGCCTGGAGTAGGGCACTCGGCGGCTACACCTTC	CAWSRALGGYTF
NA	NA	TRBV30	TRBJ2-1	TGTGCCTGGAGCCAGTACAATGAGCAGTTCTTC	CAWSQYNEQFF
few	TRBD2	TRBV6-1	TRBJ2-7	TGTGCCAGCAGCGCGGATAGCGGGAGGGGATCGAGAGAGCAGTACTTC	CASSADSGRGSREQYF
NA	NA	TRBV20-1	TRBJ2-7	TGCAGTGCATCAGAACCTACTAGCTCCCTTTTGGGGCGTTCCTACGAGCAGTACTTC	CSASEPTSSLLGRSYEQYF
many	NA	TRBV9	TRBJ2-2	TGTGCCAGCAGCGTACGGGGTCGGGCGGCTGACACCGGGGAGCTGTTTTTT	CASSVRGRAADTGELFF
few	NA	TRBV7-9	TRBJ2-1	TGTGCCAGCAGGGCGGGACAGTCCAACAATGAGCAGTTCTTC	CASRAGQSNNEQFF
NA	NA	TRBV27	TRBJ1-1	TGTGCCAGCGTGCAAAGGGGGGAAACTGAAGCTTTCTTT	CASVQRGETEAFF
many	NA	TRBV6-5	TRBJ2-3	TGTGCCAGCTCTCAAGGAGGTACGCAGTATTTT	CASSQGGTQYF
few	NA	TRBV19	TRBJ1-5	TGTGCCAGTAGTCAGGGAGGGAATAGCAATCAGCCCCAGCATTTT	CASSQGGNSNQPQHF
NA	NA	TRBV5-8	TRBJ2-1	TGTGCCAGCAGCTTGGCCCACGGGAGTGAGCAGTTCTTC	CASSLAHGSEQFF
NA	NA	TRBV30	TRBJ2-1	TGTGCCTGGAGTACCAAACAGGCAGGTGAGCAGTTCTTC	CAWSTKQAGEQFF
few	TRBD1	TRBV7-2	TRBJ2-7	TGTGCCAGCAGCGACGCCCCGGGACAGGGGTACGAGCAGTACTTC	CASSDAPGQGYEQYF
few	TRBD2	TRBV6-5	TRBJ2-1	TGTGCCAGCAGTTTCAGTAGCGGGAGTATGAATGAGCAGTTCTTC	CASSFSSGSMNEQFF
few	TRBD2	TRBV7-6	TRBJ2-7	TGTGCCAGCAGCTTGCTAGCGGGAGTCTACGAGCAGTACTTC	CASSLLAGVYEQYF
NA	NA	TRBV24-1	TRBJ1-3	TGTGCCACCAGTGATTTGACAGGCTATTCCTCTGGAAACACCATATATTTT	CATSDLTGYSSGNTIYF
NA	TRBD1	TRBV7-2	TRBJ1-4	TGTGCCAGCAGCTCACGGACAGGTCGTGAAAAACTGTTTTTT	CASSSRTGREKLFF
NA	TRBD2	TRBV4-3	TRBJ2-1	TGCGCCAGCAGCCAAGATCGCCACAGCGGGGCCCGCAATGAGCAGTTCTTC	CASSQDRHSGARNEQFF
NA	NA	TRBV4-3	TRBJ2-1	TGCGCCAGCAGCCAGGACGGGTTACCGAGCTCCTACAATGAGCAGTTCTTC	CASSQDGLPSSYNEQFF
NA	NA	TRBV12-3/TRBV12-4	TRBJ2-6	TGTGCCAGCAGCCCTGGACCCCGGAGGGGGGCCAACGTCCTGACTTTC	CASSPGPRRGANVLTF
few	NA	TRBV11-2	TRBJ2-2	TGTGCCAGCAGCTTAGATTGGGCTTCCGGGGAGCTGTTTTTT	CASSLDWASGELFF
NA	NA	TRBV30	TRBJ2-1	TGTGCCTGGAGTGTTGAAGGATACCTACTCTACAATGAGCAGTTCTTC	CAWSVEGYLLYNEQFF
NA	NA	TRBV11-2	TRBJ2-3	TGTGCCAGCAGCCCTATCGGACTAACCACAGATACGCAGTATTTT	CASSPIGLTTDTQYF
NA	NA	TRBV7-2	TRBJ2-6	TGTGCCAGCAACGAGTTCCCTGGGGCCAACGTCCTGACTTTC	CASNEFPGANVLTF
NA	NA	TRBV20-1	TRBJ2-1	TGCAGTGCTAGAGGTTCTATTGTATCCCCGCACAATGAGCAGTTCTTC	CSARGSIVSPHNEQFF
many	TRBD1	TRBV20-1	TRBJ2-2	TGCAGTGCTTCAACAGGGGGCTGGACCGGGGAGCTGTTTTTT	CSASTGGWTGELFF
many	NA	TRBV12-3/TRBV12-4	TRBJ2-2	TGTGCCAGCTCTTTTAGGGAGACCGGGGAGCTGTTTTTT	CASSFRETGELFF
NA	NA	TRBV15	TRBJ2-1	TGTGCCACCAGGCTCGCCCCGCGCGGCTACAATGAGCAGTTCTTC	CATRLAPRGYNEQFF
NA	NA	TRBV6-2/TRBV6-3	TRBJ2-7	TGTGCCAGCAGTTACATACTACAGGGCTCCTACGAGCAGTACTTC	CASSYILQGSYEQYF
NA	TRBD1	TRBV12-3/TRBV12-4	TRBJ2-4	TGTGCCAGCAGTTTAGGGGACAGGGTTTGGTGGAGGGACTTC	CASSLGDRVWWRDF
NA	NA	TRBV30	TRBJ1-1	TGTGCCTGGTTCAGGGTGAGCACTGAAGCTTTCTTT	CAWFRVSTEAFF
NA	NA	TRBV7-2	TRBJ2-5	TGTGCCAGCAGCTTGGGACATACCAAAGAGACCCAGTACTTC	CASSLGHTKETQYF
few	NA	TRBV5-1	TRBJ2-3	TGCGCCAGCCGGCTTCGGGGTGCCACAGATACGCAGTATTTT	CASRLRGATDTQYF
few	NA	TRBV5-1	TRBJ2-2	TGCGCCAGCAGCTCTGATATTAGCGCGACCGGGGAGCTGTTTTTT	CASSSDISATGELFF
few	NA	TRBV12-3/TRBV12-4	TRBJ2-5	TGTGCCAGCAGTTTAGCGTGGAGGGAGACCCAGTACTTC	CASSLAWRETQYF
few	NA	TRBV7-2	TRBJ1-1	TGTGCCAGCAGCCACACGGGTGGAACTGAAGCTTTCTTT	CASSHTGGTEAFF
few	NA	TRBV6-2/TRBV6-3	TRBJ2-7	TGTGCCAGCACCAGGATAGGACTCGAATACGAGCAGTACTTC	CASTRIGLEYEQYF
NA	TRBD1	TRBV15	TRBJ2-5	TGTGCCACCAGCAGATACCCCCGGGACAGCCAAGAGACCCAGTACTTC	CATSRYPRDSQETQYF
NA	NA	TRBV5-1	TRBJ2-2	TGCGCCAGCAGCTTGGGTAGTACGAAACTCACCGGGGAGCTGTTTTTT	CASSLGSTKLTGELFF